A single T cell receptor (beta chain) is shown here with its context. Original processing notes: Scientists estimated how many nucleated cells there were by amplifying reference gene primers. Clones were sequenced by immunoSEQ multiplex PCR, and TCRdb holds only the in-frame ones, with some missing. The DNA gave D and trimming, while V, J and clone size come from that table. The sample has 200,000 to 300,000 clones, 80% to 90% seen once; the top ten hold approximately 1.6%. The record originates from a study of blood T cell repertoires in COVID-19. Study details: The samples span acute and convalescent COVID-19 from the United States, Italy and Spain. The analysed material was cDNA or gDNA that came from T cells, B-cell-depleted T cells, or PBMCs.

The specimen sequenced was peripheral blood. The clonotype originates from a middle-aged woman who had recovered from COVID-19.

The CDR3 coding sequence is TGTGCCTGGAGTGTACGGGCCTTCCCAGGGGTCCCCTACGAGCAGTACTTC. Protein: CAWSVRAFPGVPYEQYF. The chain links TRBV30 to TRBJ2-7, with D tentatively TRBD1 (6 bases). The CDR3 is made up of 17 amino acids. Trimming cost V 0 bases and J 2 bases, with 20 bases left between them. Germline assignment: CDR1 GTSNPN and CDR2 SVGIG (reference sequence).